Listed below are T cell receptor beta chains from one sample, sequenced in a study of T cells in Graves' hyperthyroidism and ophthalmopathy. Via MiXCR, TCRdb re-called the multiplex PCR reads, giving one row per CDR3 protein. The data show about 500,000 distinct CDR3 sequences, 14% seen once. Sequencing input: blood. These receptors all come from a woman between 18 and 30 years old with Graves' hyperthyroidism. Each CDR3 is given with its conserved first and last residue. Each record gives: V gene, clone size, J gene, D gene, CDR3 DNA, CDR3 protein. A D gene is named only where the DNA matches it firmly. Rows may omit the clone size; those that give it use once, few, many or a size class.

TRBV18	many	TRBJ1-1	.	TGTGCCAGCAGTTTACAGAACACTGAAGCTTTCTTT	CASSLQNTEAFF
TRBV25-1	.	TRBJ2-5	TRBD2	TGTGCCAGCTACACTGGACTAGCGGCAATGTACTTC	CASYTGLAAMYF
TRBV18	.	TRBJ2-2	.	TGTGCCAGCTCAGGGCAGGGAGCCCATAACGGGGAGCTGTTTTTT	CASSGQGAHNGELFF
TRBV20-1	.	TRBJ2-1	TRBD2	TGCAGTGCCGCCGGAGATAGCGGGGGTCCCAGCTCCTACAATGAGCAGTTCTTC	CSAAGDSGGPSSYNEQFF
TRBV28	many	TRBJ2-5	.	TGTGCCAGCAGTAACGTCCGTCCGGAGACCCAGTACTTC	CASSNVRPETQYF
TRBV3-1	many	TRBJ1-1	TRBD1	TGTGCCAGCAGCCCGCCCAGGGGGAGCGGGGCTTTCTTT	CASSPPRGSGAFF
TRBV2	.	TRBJ1-6	TRBD1	TGTGCCAGCAGGCCGACAGGGGGCCTTGCGGGGTCACCCCTCCACTTT	CASRPTGGLAGSPLHF
TRBV6-5	few	TRBJ2-2	.	TGTGCCAGCAGTTACTCGGGGGTCTTGAACACCGGGGAGCTGTTTTTT	CASSYSGVLNTGELFF
TRBV20-1	many	TRBJ2-3	.	TGCAGTGCTCGATCCCCCTTAGGGGGTGGAGATACGCAGTATTTT	CSARSPLGGGDTQYF
TRBV19	few	TRBJ2-5	.	TGTGCCAGTAGTATGATGGGGGGCCAAGAGACCCAGTACTTC	CASSMMGGQETQYF
TRBV14	few	TRBJ2-7	TRBD2	TGTGCCAGCAGCTCCCGACTAGCGGGGATACCCGTGCAGTACTTC	CASSSRLAGIPVQYF
TRBV18	many	TRBJ1-2	.	TGTGCCAGCTCACCATTCGATGGCTACACCTTC	CASSPFDGYTF
TRBV7-9	.	TRBJ2-1	TRBD1	TGCGCCAGCAGCTTAGGCCAGGGGGCCGATCTCTACAATGAGCAGTTCTTC	CASSLGQGADLYNEQFF
TRBV12-3/TRBV12-4	.	TRBJ2-1	TRBD2	TGTGCCAGCACCCTGGGACTAGCGGGAGGTTACGAGCAGTTCTTC	CASTLGLAGGYEQFF
TRBV18	.	TRBJ2-4	TRBD1	TGTGCCAGCTCACCACCGGGACAGAGGGTAGCCAAAAACATTCAGTACTTC	CASSPPGQRVAKNIQYF
TRBV10-3	.	TRBJ1-2	TRBD1	TGTGCCATCACTAGGGACAGGGGTAACTATGGCTACACCTTC	CAITRDRGNYGYTF
TRBV11-2	many	TRBJ1-4	.	TGTGCCAGCAGCTTAGATACAACAGCTTCCTTGAATGAAAAACTGTTTTTT	CASSLDTTASLNEKLFF
TRBV27	many	TRBJ1-2	TRBD1	TGTGCCAGCAGGCCCGGGACAGTTCCTTGGGGGGTAAAGGGCTACACCTTC	CASRPGTVPWGVKGYTF
TRBV20-1	few	TRBJ1-1	.	TGCAGTGCTATGGTAAACACTGAAGCTTTCTTT	CSAMVNTEAFF
TRBV5-1	few	TRBJ2-2	.	TGCGCCAGCAGCTTCCGGGACATTAACACCGGGGAGCTGTTTTTT	CASSFRDINTGELFF
TRBV20-1	many	TRBJ2-2	TRBD2	TGCAGTGCTAGAGATAGCGGGAGGGTCACCGGGGAGCTGTTTTTT	CSARDSGRVTGELFF
TRBV6-1	.	TRBJ2-4	.	TGTGCCAGCAGTGAGCGAGGGGCCAAAAACATTCAGTACTTC	CASSERGAKNIQYF
TRBV7-2	many	TRBJ1-2	.	TGTGCCAGCAGCCCGCAACAGGGCTCAGGGGGCTACACCTTC	CASSPQQGSGGYTF
TRBV28	.	TRBJ2-5	.	TGTGCCAGCAGTCTAGCGTATCAAGAGAACCAGTACTTC	CASSLAYQENQYF
TRBV14	many	TRBJ2-1	.	TGTGCCAGCAGCCCCCAACCCGGACAGCAGTCCTACAATGAGCAGTTCTTC	CASSPQPGQQSYNEQFF
TRBV6-1	many	TRBJ2-5	.	TGTGCCAGCAGAACTGCAGGGGCTAGCGGCCAAGAGACCCAGTACTTC	CASRTAGASGQETQYF
TRBV19	.	TRBJ1-2	TRBD1	TGTGCCAGTATTGGACCCGGACAGGGGCCCCACACTAACTATGGCTACACCTTC	CASIGPGQGPHTNYGYTF
TRBV7-9	many	TRBJ1-1	.	TGTGCCACCTCCAGGGACCTTAACACTGAAGCTTTCTTT	CATSRDLNTEAFF
TRBV5-6	many	TRBJ2-7	.	TGTGCCAGCAGCTGGCTAGAGATCCCCTACGAGCAGTACTTC	CASSWLEIPYEQYF
TRBV10-3	.	TRBJ1-6	.	TGTGCCATCAGTGAAAGGGGAAGCTCCTATAATTCACCCCTCCACTTT	CAISERGSSYNSPLHF
TRBV2	many	TRBJ1-6	TRBD1	TGTGCCAGCAGTGAACAGGGGGTTTATAATTCACCCCTCCACTTT	CASSEQGVYNSPLHF
TRBV6-1	few	TRBJ1-1	.	TGTGCCAGCAGTGAAGGGTTGGCCGGTGAGGCTTTCTTT	CASSEGLAGEAFF
TRBV14	many	TRBJ1-1	TRBD1	TGTGCCAGCAGGCGTTATACAGGGGAAGGCACTGAAGCTTTCTTT	CASRRYTGEGTEAFF
TRBV11-2	many	TRBJ1-3	.	TGTGCCAGCAGCTTGGCTATTGGAAACACCATATATTTT	CASSLAIGNTIYF
TRBV11-2	many	TRBJ1-1	.	TGTGCCAGCAGCTTATCCGGGCGAATTACGAACACTGAAGCTTTCTTT	CASSLSGRITNTEAFF
TRBV10-3	many	TRBJ2-3	TRBD2	TGTGCCATCGGACTAGCGGGGACTAGCACAGATACGCAGTATTTT	CAIGLAGTSTDTQYF
TRBV5-1	few	TRBJ2-5	TRBD2	TGCGCCAGCAGCCCGGGGACTAGCGGGAGCCAAGAGACCCAGTACTTC	CASSPGTSGSQETQYF
TRBV6-1	many	TRBJ1-1	.	TGTGCCAGCACGGGACTCTTGAACACTGAAGCTTTCTTT	CASTGLLNTEAFF
TRBV24-1	few	TRBJ1-2	.	TGTGCCACCAGTGGCCCTCGGGGGGGCGCGACAAGTGGCTACACCTTC	CATSGPRGGATSGYTF
TRBV5-1	few	TRBJ1-1	.	TGCGCCAGCAGCTTGACCGGGACTGATCTGAACACTGAAGCTTTCTTT	CASSLTGTDLNTEAFF
TRBV4-2	.	TRBJ1-2	.	TGTGCCAGCAGCCAAATCAGAGGCAGGCCTATTTCTGGCTACACCTTC	CASSQIRGRPISGYTF
TRBV19	many	TRBJ2-5	TRBD2	TGTGCCAGTAAACTATCACCAGCGGGAGGGGAGACCCAGTACTTC	CASKLSPAGGETQYF
TRBV19	many	TRBJ2-5	TRBD1	TGTGCCACAAAGAAGGACAGGGGGAAGGAGACCCAGTACTTC	CATKKDRGKETQYF
TRBV6-5	many	TRBJ1-5	.	TGTGCCAGCAGTTACTCTAGTCAGCCCCAGCATTTT	CASSYSSQPQHF
TRBV9	many	TRBJ2-3	TRBD2	TGTGCCAGCAGCCCCTATGTGTTAGCGGGAGACCGAGATACGCAGTATTTT	CASSPYVLAGDRDTQYF
TRBV12-3/TRBV12-4	many	TRBJ1-1	.	TGTGCCAGCAGGCCGGATTTAGGGAACACTGAAGCTTTCTTT	CASRPDLGNTEAFF
TRBV5-1	.	TRBJ1-4	.	TGCGCCAGCAGCTTGGGGGGAAGCAATAAAAAACTGTTTTTT	CASSLGGSNKKLFF
TRBV12-3/TRBV12-4	many	TRBJ1-5	.	TGTGCCAGCACCAGGGTGAGCAATCAGCCCCAGCATTTT	CASTRVSNQPQHF
TRBV3-1	many	TRBJ1-2	TRBD1	TGTGCCAGCAGCATTCGACAGGGAGATCTTAATAATGGTGGCTACACCTTC	CASSIRQGDLNNGGYTF
TRBV2	many	TRBJ1-1	.	TGTGCCAGCAGTGAATCAGGGGCGTCAGAAGCTTTCTTT	CASSESGASEAFF
TRBV3-1	many	TRBJ1-6	TRBD1	TGTGCCAGCAGCCAAGGACAGGGGAGGGGTTCACCCCTCCACTTT	CASSQGQGRGSPLHF
TRBV4-2	few	TRBJ2-6	.	TGTGCCAGCAGCCAAGGTCGCTCTGGGGCCAACGTCCTGACTTTC	CASSQGRSGANVLTF
TRBV10-3	many	TRBJ1-2	.	TGTGCCATCAGTGATAACGCAGGGATCTATGGCTACACCTTC	CAISDNAGIYGYTF
TRBV6-2/TRBV6-3	few	TRBJ1-1	.	TGTGCCAGCAGTCGCCGACTCGTAGAACCTGAAGCTTTCTTT	CASSRRLVEPEAFF
TRBV6-1	few	TRBJ2-3	TRBD1	TGTGCCAGCACCCACCCCACGGGACAGGGGACCACAGATACGCAGTATTTT	CASTHPTGQGTTDTQYF
TRBV19	.	TRBJ1-1	.	TGTGCCAGTAGTATGCCAGACCGTTACACTGAAGCTTTCTTT	CASSMPDRYTEAFF
TRBV13	few	TRBJ2-7	TRBD2	TGTGCCAGCAGCAGGACTAGCGGCATCTCCTACGAGCAGTACTTC	CASSRTSGISYEQYF